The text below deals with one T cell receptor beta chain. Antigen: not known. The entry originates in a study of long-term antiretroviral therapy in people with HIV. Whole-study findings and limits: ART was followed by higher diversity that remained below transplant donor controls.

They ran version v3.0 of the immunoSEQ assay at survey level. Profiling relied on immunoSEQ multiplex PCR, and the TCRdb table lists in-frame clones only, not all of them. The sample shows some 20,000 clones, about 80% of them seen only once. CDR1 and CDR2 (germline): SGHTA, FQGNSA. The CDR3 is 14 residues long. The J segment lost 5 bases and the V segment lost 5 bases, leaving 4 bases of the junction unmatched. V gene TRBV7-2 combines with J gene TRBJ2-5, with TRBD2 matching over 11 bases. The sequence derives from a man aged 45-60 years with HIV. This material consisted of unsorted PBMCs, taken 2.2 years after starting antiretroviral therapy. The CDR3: CASSIRTSGETQYF. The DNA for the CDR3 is TGTGCCAGCAGCATCCGGACTAGCGGGGAGACCCAGTACTTC.